This T cell receptor beta chain was profiled in a study of blood T cell repertoires in COVID-19. Study at large: Whether acute or convalescent, the COVID-19 samples came from the United States, Italy and Spain. Sample material is recorded as cDNA or gDNA derived from T cells, B-cell-depleted T cells, or PBMCs.

The CDR3 consists of 14 residues. With 1 base removed from V and 5 bases from J, the gap between germline ends came to 13 bases. Per the germline V gene, CDR1 is SGHKS and CDR2 is YYEKEE (reference sequence). The method was immunoSEQ multiplex PCR; TCRdb's version includes in-frame clones alone and lacks a portion of them. The data show under 250,000 clones, around 80% seen once. The sequencing input was peripheral blood. The TCR originated in a man aged 50-59 years with active or convalescent COVID-19. The chain recombines TRBV5-5 with TRBJ2-7, with D perhaps matching TRBD2 (5 bases). The CDR3 nucleotides read TGTGCCAGCAGCTTGATCGTTCGGGAACACGAGCAGTACTTC. Amino acid sequence: CASSLIVREHEQYF.